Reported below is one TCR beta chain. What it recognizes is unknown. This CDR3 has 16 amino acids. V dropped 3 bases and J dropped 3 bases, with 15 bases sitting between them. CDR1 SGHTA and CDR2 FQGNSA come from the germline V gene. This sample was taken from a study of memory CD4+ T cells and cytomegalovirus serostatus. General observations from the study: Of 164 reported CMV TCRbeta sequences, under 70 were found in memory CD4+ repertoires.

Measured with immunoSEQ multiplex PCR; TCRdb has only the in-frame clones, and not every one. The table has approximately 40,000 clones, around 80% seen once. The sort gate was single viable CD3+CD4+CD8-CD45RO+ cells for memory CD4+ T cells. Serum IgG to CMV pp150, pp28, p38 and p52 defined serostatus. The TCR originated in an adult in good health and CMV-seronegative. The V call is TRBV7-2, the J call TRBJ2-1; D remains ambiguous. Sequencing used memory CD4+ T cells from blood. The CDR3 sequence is CASSLFGSRDYNEQFF. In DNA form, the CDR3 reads TGTGCCAGCAGCTTGTTTGGTAGCAGAGACTACAATGAGCAGTTCTTC.